This TCR beta chain emerged from a study of CXCR3-negative and CXCR3-positive naive CD8 T cells. As for the study in general: TRB reads totalled about 150 million, about 1.5 +/- 0.3 million per library. Study-wide findings and caveats: Diversity proved comparably high across both naive subsets and much lower in memory CD8+ cells.

In triplicate, each CD8+ T cell subset was sorted at 300,000 cells per replicate. Naive CD8+ T cells displayed a CD45RO-CCR7+CD27+CD95- phenotype. Considering frequency, this clonotype is medium-sized. Its target is not known. This CDR3 has 15 amino acids. CDR1 is SNHLY, CDR2 FYNNEI, per germline. UMI-labeled 5' RACE TRB cDNA libraries were prepared from the cells. Each CDR3 protein gets one entry in TCRdb, which reprocessed the 5' RACE reads and gives no DNA. The sample table includes around 8,400 distinct CDR3 sequences. This TCR derives from a human donor in good health. Some clones in this sample may be carry-over from other donors' samples. The V and J genes are TRBV2 and TRBJ2-7. The sequenced material came from naive CXCR3- CD8+ T cells from blood. Noted subset: CD45RO-CCR7+CD27+CD95- naive CD8+ T cells lacking CXCR3 (TNR3-). CDR3 residues: CASSEWTEKAFEQYF. The whole variable domain, filled in from reference TRBV2 and TRBJ2-7, reads EPEVTQTPSHQVTQMGQEVILRCVPISNHLYFYWYRQILGQKVEFLVSFYNNEISEKSEIFDDQFSVERPDGSNFTLKIRSTKLEDSAMYFCASSEWTEKAFEQYFGPGTRLTVT.